These 11 T cell receptor beta chains were all obtained from the same sample, sequenced in a study of cytomegalovirus exposure and HLA in healthy donors. The PCR used 60 Vbeta and 13 Jbeta primers. Measured with immunoSEQ multiplex PCR; TCRdb has only the in-frame clones, and not every one. The sample lists approximately 100,000 clones, around 82% occurring once. Sequencing used PBMCs. Every receptor here comes from a woman between 18 and 29 years old in good health and CMV-seropositive.

CDR3 sequence: CASRLVGVDTQYF. CDR3 in DNA: TGTGCCAGCAGACTAGTGGGTGTAGATACGCAGTATTTT. This chain joins TRBV7-9 and TRBJ2-3; D perhaps matches TRBD2 (5 bases). The CDR3 has 13 residues. Germline values: CDR1 SEHNR, CDR2 FQNEAQ (reference sequence). The V gene lost 6 bases and the J gene lost 5 bases, with 12 bases spanning the gap.

J is TRBJ1-3 and V is TRBV4-1; 8 bases agree with TRBD1. CDR1 and CDR2 (germline): MGHRA, YSYEKL. Trimming removed 1 base from V and 4 bases from J; junction bases left unmatched: 6. The CDR3 has 16 amino acids. CDR3 sequence reads: CASSQGTGRNGNTIYF. CDR3 DNA sequence: TGCGCCAGCAGCCAAGGGACAGGGAGAAACGGAAACACCATATATTTT.

The chain employs TRBV7-6 and TRBJ2-7, with 7 bases that match TRBD1. From germline, CDR1 is SGHVS and CDR2 FNYEAQ. V was clipped by 4 bases and J by 5 bases; unmatched bases: 8. The CDR3 is 14 amino acids. The CDR3 loop is CASSWETGSNEQYF. In DNA form, the CDR3 reads TGTGCCAGCAGCTGGGAGACAGGGTCCAACGAGCAGTACTTC.

The rearrangement links TRBV15 to TRBJ2-1; 12 bases fit TRBD2. The J segment lost 6 bases and the V segment lost 3 bases, leaving 9 bases of the junction unmatched. This CDR3 has 17 residues. Germline V gives CDR1 LNHNV, CDR2 YYDKDF (reference sequence). The CDR3 is CATSSLSGLAGTNEQFF. In DNA form, the CDR3 reads TGTGCCACCAGCAGTTTAAGCGGACTAGCGGGAACCAATGAGCAGTTCTTC.

V is TRBV21-1 and J is TRBJ2-7; TRBD1, the table's D call, was not compared with the DNA. TRBV21-1 is classified as a pseudogene. The CDR3 extends over 17 amino acids. CDR3 amino acids: CASSKVTAPGQSYEQYF. The CDR3 DNA is TGTGCCAGCAGCAAAGTTACCGCCCCGGGACAGTCCTACGAGCAGTACTTC.

This chain links TRBV2 with TRBJ1-2; no clear D gene. CDR1 SNHLY and CDR2 FYNNEI come from the germline V gene. This CDR3 spans 16 amino acids. Trimming pared 2 bases from V and 7 bases from J, leaving 20 bases between. The CDR3 region is CASSEPPTRQRGGYTF. Here the CDR3 DNA reads TGTGCCAGCAGTGAACCCCCAACGAGGCAGCGGGGTGGCTACACCTTC. The full variable domain, with the rest looked up from reference TRBV2 and TRBJ1-2, is EPEVTQTPSHQVTQMGQEVILRCVPISNHLYFYWYRQILGQKVEFLVSFYNNEISEKSEIFDDQFSVERPDGSNFTLKIRSTKLEDSAMYFCASSEPPTRQRGGYTFGSGTRLTVV.

This chain links TRBV5-6 with TRBJ1-6; D uncertain. CDR1 and CDR2 (germline): SGHDT, YYEEEE. With 4 bases removed from V and 7 bases from J, the gap between germline ends came to 12 bases. The CDR3 contains 14 residues. The CDR3 region is CASSQTLVNSPLHF. CDR3 bases: TGTGCCAGCAGCCAGACTCTAGTGAATTCACCCCTCCACTTT.

The chain employs TRBV5-6 and TRBJ1-1; D might be TRBD1 (6 bases). This CDR3 contains 14 residues. Trimming left V 3 bases short and J 4 bases short, with 13 bases between. Per the germline V gene, CDR1 is SGHDT and CDR2 is YYEEEE. The CDR3, as DNA: TGTGCCAGCAGCTCCGGGACACCCTCCACTGAAGCTTTCTTT. Translated, it gives CASSSGTPSTEAFF.

In nucleotides, the CDR3 is TGTGCCAGTAGTATAGGTGGCAACAATCAGCCCCAGCATTTT. The encoded protein is CASSIGGNNQPQHF. The chain uses TRBV19 and TRBJ1-5; D gene ambiguous. CDR3 length: 14 amino acids. CDR1 and CDR2 (germline): LNHDA, SQIVND (reference sequence). V lost 1 base, J lost 3 bases, and 7 bases lay in between.

The rearrangement uses TRBV2 and TRBJ2-5, with 9 bases aligning to TRBD2. Looked up from germline, CDR1 is SNHLY and CDR2 is FYNNEI. The junction had 8 bases not matched to a gene; V was cut back by 3 bases and J by 9 bases. The CDR3 consists of 14 residues. The CDR3 here is CASSESGTSPPQYF. CDR3 bases: TGTGCCAGCAGTGAGAGCGGGACTAGCCCTCCCCAGTACTTC. The full variable domain, rest sourced from reference TRBV2 and TRBJ2-5, is EPEVTQTPSHQVTQMGQEVILRCVPISNHLYFYWYRQILGQKVEFLVSFYNNEISEKSEIFDDQFSVERPDGSNFTLKIRSTKLEDSAMYFCASSESGTSPPQYFGPGTRLLVL.

The gene calls are TRBV5-1 and TRBJ1-1; D not certain. Trimming removed 0 bases from V and 4 bases from J, with 7 bases in between. The CDR3 runs 13 residues. CDR1 and CDR2 from the germline V gene are SGHRS and YFSETQ. The CDR3 bases are TGCGCCAGCAGCTTGGGAGGGAGCACTGAAGCTTTCTTT. It yields the protein CASSLGGSTEAFF.